The rows below give T cell receptor beta chains drawn from one sample of a study of cytomegalovirus exposure and HLA in healthy donors. Here immunoSEQ multiplex PCR was the method, and the copy in TCRdb shows in-frame clones only, minus some. The table has some 220,000 clones, 85% to 90% seen once. Sequenced: PBMCs. These receptors came from a young woman in good health and CMV-seronegative. Both conserved end residues are part of each CDR3.

>TRBJ1-4|TRBV5-4
CASSQDRGNEKLFF
>TRBJ2-5|TRBV5-6
CASSMRGETQYF
>TRBJ2-3|TRBV7-2
CASSLMGSGTSTDTQYF
>TRBJ2-7|TRBV4-1
CASSQDHGEQYF
>TRBJ2-1|TRBV7-9
CSSSLSGYRGSSYNEQFF
>TRBJ2-1|TRBV7-6
CASSLGLAGGGEQFF
>TRBJ2-1|TRBV2
CASSSLRGGLDEQFF
>TRBJ2-1|TRBV7-6
CASSLDGGGIYNEQFF
>TRBJ2-2|TRBV15
CATSRQVADTGELFF
>TRBJ2-7|TRBV4-3
CASSQDGGLSYEQYF
>TRBJ2-3|TRBV6-6
CASSRDRDTDTQYF
>TRBJ1-2|TRBV5-1
CASSPITGEVGYTF
>TRBJ2-1|TRBV5-4
CASSLSLAVYNEQFF
>TRBJ2-1|TRBV5-1
CASSLDEGGLANEQFF
>TRBJ2-6|TRBV15
CATSRRTASSGANGLTF
>TRBJ1-2|TRBV19
CATRTDTIYGYTF
>TRBJ2-2|TRBV9
CASSVELVPGELFF
>TRBJ2-5|TRBV5-1
CASSQTGNQETQYF
>TRBJ2-1|TRBV6-5
CASSKLAGLYNEQFF
>TRBJ2-2|TRBV2
CASSETHLRNTGELFF
>TRBJ2-7|TRBV7-6
CASSLGAGTGGIYEQYF
>TRBJ2-5|TRBV7-9
CASSPALARDYETQYF
>TRBJ2-1|TRBV13
CASSSRTSGIYNEQFF
>TRBJ2-7|TRBV7-2
CASSFHGMTSGYSSYEQYF
>TRBJ2-1|TRBV7-9
CASSPAAGASSYNEQFF
>TRBJ2-1|TRBV7-2
CASTIRTSSEQFF
>TRBJ2-2|TRBV10-1
CASSGSGADTGELFF
>TRBJ1-1|TRBV4-1
CASSQEWRGLGKTEAFF
>TRBJ2-7|TRBV7-2
CASSLATGTGQYEQYF
>TRBJ2-7|TRBV27
CASSGGSGSFWYEQYF
>TRBJ1-6|TRBV7-9
CASSLGSSYNSPLHF
>TRBJ1-2|TRBV6-1
CASRPTGAYGYTF
>TRBJ2-2|TRBV10-2
CASQGREVLRNTGELFF
>TRBJ2-6|TRBV19
CASSPSGANVLTF
>TRBJ2-7|TRBV9
CASSVAGGGHEQYF
>TRBJ1-6|TRBV11-2
CASSLVTGGSPLHF
>TRBJ2-3|TRBV10-2
CTSSDPSPGRGSYTDTQYF
>TRBJ2-7|TRBV27
CASSQGGLSYEQYF
>TRBJ2-1|TRBV11-2
CASSPGLAGYNEQFF
>TRBJ2-7|TRBV4-1
CASSQGGFEQYF
>NA|TRBV5-4
CASSADWREQYF
>TRBJ1-2|TRBV30
CAWGAGTGNGYTF
>TRBJ2-3|TRBV4-1
CASSQESLAGALGDTQYF
>TRBJ2-7|TRBV4-3
CASSQDGTRTYEQYF
>TRBJ2-3|TRBV10-3
CATRSERERADTQYF
>TRBJ1-2|TRBV7-9
CASSRQTGKFGFSYGYTF
>TRBJ1-5|TRBV5-1
CASSVDGQGPQHF